The T cell receptor beta chain under discussion was sequenced for a study of blood T cells in healthy people across ages (dated by TCRdb to the mid-2010s). In terms of the full investigation: In model experiments, roughly one uniquely barcoded TCR beta cDNA molecule per two T cells was captured by template switching. The donors were divided into four age groups: young (average about 16 years), middle-aged (around 41), aged (approximately 62) and long-lived (about 90). Using the same blood draw, the study looked at two additional independent replicas of 1 million unique cDNA reads for two donors, one aged 18 to 30 and the other aged 80 or older. To track age-related changes in TCR beta repertoire diversity, the study relied on deep sequencing normalized with unique cDNA molecular identifiers. Donors of different ages were randomly distributed across sequencing lanes to avoid experimental bias.

The library was produced with 5' RACE. A second roughly 6 to 12 cycle PCR used a sample-barcoded 5' primer and a J-beta primer mix. Each TCR beta cDNA molecule received a unique molecular identifier from a template-switch 5' adaptor carrying 12 random nucleotides. At least 2.5 million CDR3-containing paired-end reads were obtained from each sample. The Mint cDNA synthesis kit, primed by a TRBC-specific oligonucleotide, was used to synthesize first-strand cDNA from all RNA. Following uracil-DNA glycosylase treatment, a first 18-cycle PCR with universal primers M1SS and BC2_uni_R was performed on all cDNA. The original methods were these. Normalization of each sample was performed by random selection of 1 million high-quality reads, each carrying a distinct molecular identifier. Instead of being binned into consensus sequences, reads that shared molecular identifiers were thrown out. MiTCR, with a Q25 quality threshold and the strictest error-elimination algorithm, was used for CDR3 identification, clonotype clustering and error correction. Lower-bound total TCR beta diversity was estimated with a nonparametric unseen species model using Euler transformation. Through fastp at Q25 and MiXCR, TCRdb rebuilt clones from the public reads, retaining in-frame beta chains. Entries are consolidated by CDR3 protein sequence, retaining the most common genes and DNA. The V and J calls and clone size come from TCRdb's table, not from the authors' own analysis. This sample comprises around 2 million distinct CDR3 sequences, roughly 43% of them detected only once. The ten largest account for 23% of the sample.

Note on this clonotype: Its recognized antigen is unknown. No base quality values were provided; no much bigger clone lies one nucleotide off.

Systemically healthy Caucasian individuals from Russia, about 38 in total and aged 6 to 90 years, were included as donors. Each donor gave around 9.5 milliliters of peripheral blood, collected into EDTA-treated Vacutainer tubes. Ficoll-Paque density-gradient centrifugation was used to isolate PBMCs, with at least 6 million per sample. Trizol reagent was used to extract total RNA from the PBMCs, yielding at least 6 micrograms per sample. For every donor, flow cytometry on a PBMC aliquot measured the percentage of naive CD45RAhigh/CD27high T cells. General findings and caveats noted by the study authors: Because profiling used bulk unsorted PBMCs, naive and antigen-experienced compartments could not be compared conclusively. Compared with the aged group, the long-lived group had more naive CD4+ T cells, fewer expanded clones and increased TCR diversity, suggesting age selection. There was a strong correlation between observed TCR beta diversity and the percentage of naive T cells measured by flow cytometry. As age increased, observed TCR beta diversity per million T cells dropped in a roughly linear way, and a significant reduction was already evident by age 40. Estimates of total diversity based on one million sequenced T cells were regarded as lower bounds and as underestimates. Because the CMV infection status of the donors was unknown, age-related changes in expanded clonotypes may potentially have been confounded.

The sample was blood. The receptor was derived from a human donor in good health.

The nucleotide sequence is TGTGCCAGCAGCTTGAATAGCGGGGGGGTCAAGTCGTACTTC. Its coded protein is CASSLNSGGVKSYF. This chain is built from TRBV5-8 and TRBJ2-4, with 11 middle bases fitting TRBD2. Reading from cysteine to phenylalanine, the CDR3 counts 14 amino acids. Only the CDR3 DNA stays, 42 bases, in frame from base 1. The germline V and J ends show losses of 1 base and 15 bases respectively, and no gene match explains 9 bases of the junction. The germline V gene yields SGHTS for CDR1 and YDEGEE for CDR2.